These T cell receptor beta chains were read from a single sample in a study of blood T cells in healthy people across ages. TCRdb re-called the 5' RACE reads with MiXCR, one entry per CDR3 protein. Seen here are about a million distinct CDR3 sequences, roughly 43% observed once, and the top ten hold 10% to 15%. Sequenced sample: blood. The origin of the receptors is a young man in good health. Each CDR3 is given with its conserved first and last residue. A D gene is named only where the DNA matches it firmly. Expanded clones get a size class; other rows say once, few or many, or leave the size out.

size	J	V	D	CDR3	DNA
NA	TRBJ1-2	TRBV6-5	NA	CASSYDSGSANYGYTF	TGTGCCAGCAGTTACGATTCTGGGTCAGCTAACTATGGCTACACCTTC
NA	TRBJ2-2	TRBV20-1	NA	CSARATRGTGELFF	TGCAGTGCTAGAGCGACGAGAGGCACCGGGGAGCTGTTTTTT
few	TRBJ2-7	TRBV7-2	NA	CASSLYGRGYEQYF	TGTGCCAGCAGCTTATATGGCAGGGGCTACGAGCAGTACTTC
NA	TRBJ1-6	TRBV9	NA	CASSPRVREGNSPLHF	TGTGCCAGCAGCCCCCGCGTTCGGGAGGGGAATTCACCCCTCCACTTT
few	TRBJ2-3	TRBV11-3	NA	CASRYGSTDTQYF	TGTGCCAGCAGGTACGGGAGCACAGATACGCAGTATTTT
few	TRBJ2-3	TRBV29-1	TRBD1	CSVQGQGMNTQYF	TGCAGCGTTCAGGGACAGGGCATGAATACGCAGTATTTT
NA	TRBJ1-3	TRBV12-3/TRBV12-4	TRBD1	CASSFGDRGGNTIYF	TGTGCCAGCAGTTTTGGGGACAGGGGTGGAAACACCATATATTTT
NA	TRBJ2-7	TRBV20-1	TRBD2	CSARFPSGGYEQYF	TGCAGTGCTAGATTCCCGAGCGGGGGCTACGAGCAGTACTTC
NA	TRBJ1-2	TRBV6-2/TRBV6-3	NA	CASSYYLQDGYTF	TGTGCCAGCAGTTACTACCTACAGGACGGCTACACCTTC
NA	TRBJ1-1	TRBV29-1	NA	CSVSLGQRDTEAFF	TGCAGCGTCTCACTCGGACAGAGGGACACTGAAGCTTTCTTT
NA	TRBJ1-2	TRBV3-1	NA	CASSAPLGYTF	TGTGCCAGCAGCGCACCTTTGGGCTACACCTTC
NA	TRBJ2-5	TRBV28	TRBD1	CASGTGREQYF	TGTGCCAGCGGGACAGGTAGGGAGCAGTACTTC
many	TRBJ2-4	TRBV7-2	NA	CASRRLAKNIQYF	TGTGCCAGCAGGCGCCTAGCCAAAAACATTCAGTACTTC
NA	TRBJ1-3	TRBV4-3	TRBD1	CASSQYGTGAGNTIYF	TGCGCCAGCAGCCAATACGGGACAGGGGCTGGAAACACCATATATTTT
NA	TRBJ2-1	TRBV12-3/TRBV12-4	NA	CASSPGYYNEQFF	TGTGCCAGCAGTCCGGGATATTACAATGAGCAGTTCTTC
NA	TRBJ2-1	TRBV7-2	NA	CASSLGDLEQFF	TGTGCCAGCAGCTTAGGGGACCTAGAGCAGTTCTTC
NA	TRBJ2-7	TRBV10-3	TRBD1	CAISESKGQGSLGIYEQYF	TGTGCCATCAGTGAGTCGAAGGGACAGGGGTCTCTAGGAATCTACGAGCAGTACTTC
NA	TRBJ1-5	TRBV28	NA	CASSSGTGYNQPQHF	TGTGCCAGCAGTTCGGGAACAGGGTACAATCAGCCCCAGCATTTT
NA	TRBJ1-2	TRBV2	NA	CASSEGFGYTF	TGTGCCAGCAGTGAAGGGTTTGGCTACACCTTC
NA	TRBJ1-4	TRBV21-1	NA	CASSNDSGRWKLFF	TGTGCCAGCAGCAACGACTCCGGAAGGTGGAAACTGTTTTTT
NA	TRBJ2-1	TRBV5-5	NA	CASSLADSYGQFF	TGTGCCAGCAGCTTGGCTGACAGCTATGGGCAGTTCTTC
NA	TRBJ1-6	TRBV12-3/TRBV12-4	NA	CASSFAGARDSPLHF	TGTGCCAGCAGTTTCGCAGGGGCGCGAGATTCACCCCTCCACTTT
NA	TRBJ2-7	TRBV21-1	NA	CASSKRAQGLDEQYF	TGTGCCAGCAGCAAAAGGGCACAGGGTTTAGACGAGCAGTACTTC
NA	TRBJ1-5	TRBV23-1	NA	CASSQSRQGHPSNQPQHF	TGCGCCAGCAGTCAATCTCGGCAGGGCCACCCGAGCAATCAGCCCCAGCATTTT
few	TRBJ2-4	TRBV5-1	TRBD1	CASSLGTGSKNIQYF	TGCGCCAGCAGCTTGGGGACAGGGTCCAAAAACATTCAGTACTTC
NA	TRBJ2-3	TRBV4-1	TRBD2	CASSPRSGGAPNTQYF	TGCGCCAGCAGCCCCCGTAGCGGGGGGGCTCCAAATACGCAGTATTTT
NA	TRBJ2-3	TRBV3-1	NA	CASSQEGHTDTQYF	TGTGCCAGCAGCCAAGAAGGTCACACAGATACGCAGTATTTT
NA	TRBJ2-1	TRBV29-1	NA	CSASIPTNGGSNEQFF	TGCAGCGCTAGCATCCCGACTAACGGGGGCTCTAATGAGCAGTTCTTC
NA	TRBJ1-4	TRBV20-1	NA	CSARVARGNEKLFF	TGCAGTGCTAGAGTGGCCAGGGGTAATGAAAAACTGTTTTTT
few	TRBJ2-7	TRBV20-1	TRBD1	CSARTGGTYEQYF	TGCAGTGCTCGGACAGGGGGTACCTACGAGCAGTACTTC
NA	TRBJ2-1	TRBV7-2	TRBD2	CASSLATSNGDEQFF	TGTGCCAGCAGCTTAGCGACTAGCAATGGCGATGAGCAGTTCTTC
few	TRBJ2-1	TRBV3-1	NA	CASSQDQGGGQFF	TGTGCCAGCAGCCAAGATCAAGGGGGGGGGCAGTTCTTC
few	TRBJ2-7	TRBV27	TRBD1	CASSLSAGGSYEQYF	TGTGCCAGCTCTCTTTCGGCAGGGGGTAGTTACGAGCAGTACTTC
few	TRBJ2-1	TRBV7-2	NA	CASSFLTGRSAYNEQFF	TGTGCCAGCAGCTTTCTTACAGGGCGGTCAGCCTACAATGAGCAGTTCTTC
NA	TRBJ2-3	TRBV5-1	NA	CASRQEVSTDTQYF	TGCGCCAGCAGGCAGGAGGTTAGCACAGATACGCAGTATTTT
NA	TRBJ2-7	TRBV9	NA	CASSVTDGGFYEQYF	TGTGCCAGCAGCGTAACGGACGGGGGCTTCTACGAGCAGTACTTC
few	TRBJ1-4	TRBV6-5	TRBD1	CASSNPPMTGGHNEKLFF	TGTGCCAGCAGTAACCCTCCGATGACAGGGGGCCATAATGAAAAACTGTTTTTT
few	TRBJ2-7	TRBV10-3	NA	CAISVTPYEQYF	TGTGCCATCAGCGTCACGCCCTACGAGCAGTACTTC
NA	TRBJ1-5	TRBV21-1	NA	CASSQGKNQPQHF	TGTGCCAGCAGTCAGGGGAAGAATCAGCCCCAGCATTTT
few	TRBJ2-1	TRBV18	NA	CASSPQQDNEQFF	TGTGCCAGCTCACCACAGCAGGACAATGAGCAGTTCTTC
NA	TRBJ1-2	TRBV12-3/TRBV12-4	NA	CASSHDRGEDYGYTF	TGTGCCAGCAGTCACGACCGGGGGGAGGACTATGGCTACACCTTC
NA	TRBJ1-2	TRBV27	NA	CASMGIYYGYTF	TGTGCCAGCATGGGGATTTACTATGGCTACACCTTC
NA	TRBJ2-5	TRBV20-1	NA	CSARPPGTPTNEQYF	TGCAGTGCTAGACCCCCCGGGACGCCGACGAATGAGCAGTACTTC
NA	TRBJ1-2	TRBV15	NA	CATSRAEVNYGYTF	TGTGCCACCAGCAGAGCGGAAGTAAACTATGGCTACACCTTC
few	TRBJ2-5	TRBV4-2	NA	CASSQDDGVGETQYF	TGTGCCAGCAGCCAAGATGATGGGGTTGGGGAGACCCAGTACTTC
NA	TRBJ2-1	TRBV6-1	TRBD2	CASSERTSGRAQFF	TGTGCCAGCAGTGAAAGGACTAGCGGGAGGGCGCAGTTCTTC
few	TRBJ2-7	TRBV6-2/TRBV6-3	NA	CASSYSNRFHYEQYF	TGTGCCAGCAGTTACTCGAACAGGTTTCACTACGAGCAGTACTTC